Listed here are 2 T cell receptor beta chains from one sample, sequenced in a study of T cell responses to AZD1222 COVID-19 vaccine. Generated by immunoSEQ multiplex PCR, the TCRdb table keeps only in-frame clones and is missing some. In the table there are about 140,000 clones, about 92% of which are singletons. Sequencing was performed on peripheral blood, taken on day 0 of AZD1222 vaccination. The receptors shown here come from an adult in good health.

The count of this clone is one. The chain carries TRBV15 and TRBJ2-7; TRBD2 might be the D (5 bases). Germline V CDR1 and CDR2: LNHNV, YYDKDF (reference sequence). CDR3 length equals 15 residues. V lost 0 bases and J lost 6, with 15 bases in between. CDR3 amino acids: CATSRDYLRGGEQYF. In DNA, the CDR3 is TGTGCCACCAGCAGAGATTATTTACGGGGTGGCGAGCAGTACTTC.

In its sample, this clone was seen a few times. The rearrangement links TRBV6-2 or TRBV6-3 to TRBJ1-1; 9 positions agree with TRBD1. The CDR3 contains 16 residues. V was clipped by 6 bases and J by 8 bases; unmatched bases: 16. Germline CDR1 and CDR2: MNHEY and SVGEGT. Written as DNA, the CDR3 is TGTGCCAGCAGCCTCTCGACCTTCCTAGGACAGGGGGAAGCTTTCTTT. It yields the protein CASSLSTFLGQGEAFF.